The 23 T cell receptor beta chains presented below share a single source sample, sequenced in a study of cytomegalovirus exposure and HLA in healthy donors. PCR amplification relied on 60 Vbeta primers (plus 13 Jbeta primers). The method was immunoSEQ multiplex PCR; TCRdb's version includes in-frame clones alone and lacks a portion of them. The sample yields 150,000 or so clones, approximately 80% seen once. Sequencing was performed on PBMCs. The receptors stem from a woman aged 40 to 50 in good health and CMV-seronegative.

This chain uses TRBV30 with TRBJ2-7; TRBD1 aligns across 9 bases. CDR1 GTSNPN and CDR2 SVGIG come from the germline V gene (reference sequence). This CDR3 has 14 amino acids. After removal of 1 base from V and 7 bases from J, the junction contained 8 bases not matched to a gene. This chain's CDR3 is CAWSAGTGRWEQYF. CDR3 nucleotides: TGTGCCTGGAGTGCCGGGACAGGGAGATGGGAGCAGTACTTC.

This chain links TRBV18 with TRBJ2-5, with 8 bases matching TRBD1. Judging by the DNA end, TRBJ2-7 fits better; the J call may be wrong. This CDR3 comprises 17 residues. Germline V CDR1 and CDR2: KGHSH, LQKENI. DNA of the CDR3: TGTGCCAGCTCACGACAGGGGCAACCCTCGGGTTCCTACGAGCAGTACTTC. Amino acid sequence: CASSRQGQPSGSYEQYF.

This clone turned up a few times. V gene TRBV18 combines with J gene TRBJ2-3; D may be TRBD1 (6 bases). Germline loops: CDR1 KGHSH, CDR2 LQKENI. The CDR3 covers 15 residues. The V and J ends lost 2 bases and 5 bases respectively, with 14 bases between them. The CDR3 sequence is CASSPLGTMQDTQYF. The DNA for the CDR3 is TGTGCCAGCTCACCATTAGGGACAATGCAAGATACGCAGTATTTT.

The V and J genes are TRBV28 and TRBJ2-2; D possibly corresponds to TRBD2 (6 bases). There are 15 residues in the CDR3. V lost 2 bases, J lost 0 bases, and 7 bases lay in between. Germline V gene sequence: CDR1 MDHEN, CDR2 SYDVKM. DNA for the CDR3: TGTGCCAGCAGTTTACGCGGGGCGAACACCGGGGAGCTGTTTTTT. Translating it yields CASSLRGANTGELFF.

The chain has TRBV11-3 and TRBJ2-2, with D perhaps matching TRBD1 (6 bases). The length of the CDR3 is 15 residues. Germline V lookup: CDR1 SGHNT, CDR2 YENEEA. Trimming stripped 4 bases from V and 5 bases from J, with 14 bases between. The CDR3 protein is CASSSPDRTTGELFF. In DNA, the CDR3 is TGTGCCAGCAGCTCCCCAGACAGGACAACCGGGGAGCTGTTTTTT.

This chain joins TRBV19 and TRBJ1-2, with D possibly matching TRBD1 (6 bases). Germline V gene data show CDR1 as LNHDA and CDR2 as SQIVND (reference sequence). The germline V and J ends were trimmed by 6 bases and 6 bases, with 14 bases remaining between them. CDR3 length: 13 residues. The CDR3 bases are TGTGCCAGTAGCAAGACAGGAAGGGATGGCTACACCTTC. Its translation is CASSKTGRDGYTF.

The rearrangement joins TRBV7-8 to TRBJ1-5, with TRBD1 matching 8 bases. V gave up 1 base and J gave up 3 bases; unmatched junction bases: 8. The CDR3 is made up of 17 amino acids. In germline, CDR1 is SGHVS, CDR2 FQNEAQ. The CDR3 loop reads CASSLGTGTGFNQPQHF. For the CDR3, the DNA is TGTGCCAGCAGCTTAGGTACCGGGACAGGCTTCAATCAGCCCCAGCATTTT.

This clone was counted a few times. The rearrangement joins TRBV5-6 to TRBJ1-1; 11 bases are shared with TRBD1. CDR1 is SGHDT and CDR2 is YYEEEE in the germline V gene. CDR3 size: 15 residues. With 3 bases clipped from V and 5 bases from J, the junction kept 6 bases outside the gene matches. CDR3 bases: TGTGCCAGCAGCTCGCCGGGACAGGGGGGTACTGAAGCTTTCTTT. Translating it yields CASSSPGQGGTEAFF.

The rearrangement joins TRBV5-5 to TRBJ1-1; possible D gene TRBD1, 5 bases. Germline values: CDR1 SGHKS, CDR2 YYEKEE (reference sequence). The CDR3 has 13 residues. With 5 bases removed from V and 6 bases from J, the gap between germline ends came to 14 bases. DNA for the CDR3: TGTGCCAGCAGGCGGGGTGGGGCCCCTGAAGCTTTCTTT. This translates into CASRRGGAPEAFF. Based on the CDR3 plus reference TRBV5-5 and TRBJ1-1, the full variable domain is DAGVTQSPTHLIKTRGQQVTLRCSPISGHKSVSWYQQVLGQGPQFIFQYYEKEERGRGNFPDRFSARQFPNYSSELNVNALLLGDSALYLCASRRGGAPEAFFGQGTRLTVV.

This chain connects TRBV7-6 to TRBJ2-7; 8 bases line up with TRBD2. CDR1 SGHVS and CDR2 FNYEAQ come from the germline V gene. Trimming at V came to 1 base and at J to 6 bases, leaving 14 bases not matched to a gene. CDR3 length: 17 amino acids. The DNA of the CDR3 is TGTGCCAGCAGCTTAGAATCGCCTAGCGGGTTGCTTCGCGAGCAGTACTTC. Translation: CASSLESPSGLLREQYF.

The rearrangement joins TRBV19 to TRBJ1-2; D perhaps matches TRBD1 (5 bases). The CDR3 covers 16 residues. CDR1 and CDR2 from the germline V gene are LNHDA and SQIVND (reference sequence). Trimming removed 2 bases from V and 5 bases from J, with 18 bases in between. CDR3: CASSIPGSALGYGYTF. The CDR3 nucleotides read TGTGCCAGTAGTATACCAGGGTCAGCTCTGGGGTATGGCTACACCTTC.

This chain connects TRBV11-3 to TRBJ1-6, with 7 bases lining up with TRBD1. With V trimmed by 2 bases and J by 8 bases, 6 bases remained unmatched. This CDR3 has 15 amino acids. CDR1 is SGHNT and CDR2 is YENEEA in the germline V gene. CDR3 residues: CASSLRDSPDSPLHF. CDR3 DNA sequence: TGTGCCAGCAGCTTAAGGGACAGTCCCGATTCACCCCTCCACTTT. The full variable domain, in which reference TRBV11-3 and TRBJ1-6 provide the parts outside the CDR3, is EAGVVQSPRYKIIEKKQPVAFWCNPISGHNTLYWYLQNLGQGPELLIRYENEEAVDDSQLPKDRFSAERLKGVDSTLKIQPAELGDSAVYLCASSLRDSPDSPLHFGNGTRLTVT.

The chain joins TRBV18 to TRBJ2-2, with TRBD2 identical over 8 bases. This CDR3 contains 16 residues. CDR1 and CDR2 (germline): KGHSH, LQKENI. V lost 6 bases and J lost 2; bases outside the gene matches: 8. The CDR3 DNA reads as TGTGCCAGCTCCCCTATAGCGGGGAGTAACACCGGGGAGCTGTTTTTT. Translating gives CASSPIAGSNTGELFF.

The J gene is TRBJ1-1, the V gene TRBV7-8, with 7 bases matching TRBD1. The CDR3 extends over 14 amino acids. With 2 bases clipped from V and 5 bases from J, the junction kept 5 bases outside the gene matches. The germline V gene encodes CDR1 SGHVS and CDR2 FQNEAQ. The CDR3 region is CASSLPTGRTEAFF. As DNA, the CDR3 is TGTGCCAGCAGCTTACCGACAGGGCGAACTGAAGCTTTCTTT. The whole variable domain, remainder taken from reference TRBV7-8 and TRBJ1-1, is GAGVSQSPRYKVAKRGQDVALRCDPISGHVSLFWYQQALGQGPEFLTYFQNEAQLDKSGLPSDRFFAERPEGSVSTLKIQRTQQEDSAVYLCASSLPTGRTEAFFGQGTRLTVV.

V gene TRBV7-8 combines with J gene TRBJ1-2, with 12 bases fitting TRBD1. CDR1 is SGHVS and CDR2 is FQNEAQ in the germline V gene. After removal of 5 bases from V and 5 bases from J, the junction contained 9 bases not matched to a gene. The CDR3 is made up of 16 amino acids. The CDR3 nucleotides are TGTGCCAGCAGCCCACGGGACAGGGGGCAGGGTTATGGCTACACCTTC. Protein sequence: CASSPRDRGQGYGYTF.

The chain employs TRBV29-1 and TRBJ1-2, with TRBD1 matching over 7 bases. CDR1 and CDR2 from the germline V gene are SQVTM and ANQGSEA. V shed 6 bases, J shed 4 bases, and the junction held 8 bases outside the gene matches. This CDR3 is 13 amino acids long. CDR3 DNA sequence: TGCAGCGTCAACAGGGGTGTTGGCTATGGCTACACCTTC. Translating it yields CSVNRGVGYGYTF.

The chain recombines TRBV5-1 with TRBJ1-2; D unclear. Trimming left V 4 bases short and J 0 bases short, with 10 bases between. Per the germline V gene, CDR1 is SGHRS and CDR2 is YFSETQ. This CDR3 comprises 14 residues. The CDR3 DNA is TGCGCCAGCAGCATTGACAACCCTAACTATGGCTACACCTTC. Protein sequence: CASSIDNPNYGYTF. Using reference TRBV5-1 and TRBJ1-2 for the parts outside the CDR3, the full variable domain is KAGVTQTPRYLIKTRGQQVTLSCSPISGHRSVSWYQQTPGQGLQFLFEYFSETQRNKGNFPGRFSGRQFSNSRSEMNVSTLELGDSALYLCASSIDNPNYGYTFGSGTRLTVV.

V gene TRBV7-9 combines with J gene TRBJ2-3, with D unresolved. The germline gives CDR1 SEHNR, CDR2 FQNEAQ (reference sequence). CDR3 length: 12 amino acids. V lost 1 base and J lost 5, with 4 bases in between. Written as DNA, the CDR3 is TGTGCCAGCAGCTTAGTCGGAGATACGCAGTATTTT. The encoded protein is CASSLVGDTQYF.

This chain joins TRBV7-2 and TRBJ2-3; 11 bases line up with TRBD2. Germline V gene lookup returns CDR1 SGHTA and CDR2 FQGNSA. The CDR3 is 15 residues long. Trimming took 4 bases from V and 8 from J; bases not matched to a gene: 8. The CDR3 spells CASSSTSGGGGTQYF. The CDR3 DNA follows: TGTGCCAGCAGCTCTACTAGCGGGGGAGGAGGTACGCAGTATTTT.

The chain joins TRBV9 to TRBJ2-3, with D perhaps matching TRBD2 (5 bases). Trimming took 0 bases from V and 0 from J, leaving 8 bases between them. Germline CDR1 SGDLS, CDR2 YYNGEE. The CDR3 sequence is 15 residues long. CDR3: CASSVAGVSTDTQYF. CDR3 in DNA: TGTGCCAGCAGCGTAGCCGGGGTCAGCACAGATACGCAGTATTTT.

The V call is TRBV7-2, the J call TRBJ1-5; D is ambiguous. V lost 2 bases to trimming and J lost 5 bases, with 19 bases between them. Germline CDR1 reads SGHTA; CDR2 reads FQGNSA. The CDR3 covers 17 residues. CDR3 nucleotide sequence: TGTGCCAGCAGCTTATACGTGCTGGCCGGCGGGGATCAGCCCCAGCATTTT. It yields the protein CASSLYVLAGGDQPQHF.

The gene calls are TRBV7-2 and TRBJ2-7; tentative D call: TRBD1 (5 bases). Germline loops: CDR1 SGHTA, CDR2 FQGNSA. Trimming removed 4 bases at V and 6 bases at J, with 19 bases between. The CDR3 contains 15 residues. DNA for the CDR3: TGTGCCAGCAGCTACAACCTTCAGCATGACAGCGAGCAGTACTTC. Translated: CASSYNLQHDSEQYF.

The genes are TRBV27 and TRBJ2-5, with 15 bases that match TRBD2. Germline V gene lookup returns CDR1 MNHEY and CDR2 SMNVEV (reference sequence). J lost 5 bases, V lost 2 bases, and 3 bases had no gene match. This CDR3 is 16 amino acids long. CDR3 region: CASSLEGTSGGETQYF. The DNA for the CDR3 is TGTGCCAGCAGTTTAGAAGGGACTAGCGGGGGGGAGACCCAGTACTTC.